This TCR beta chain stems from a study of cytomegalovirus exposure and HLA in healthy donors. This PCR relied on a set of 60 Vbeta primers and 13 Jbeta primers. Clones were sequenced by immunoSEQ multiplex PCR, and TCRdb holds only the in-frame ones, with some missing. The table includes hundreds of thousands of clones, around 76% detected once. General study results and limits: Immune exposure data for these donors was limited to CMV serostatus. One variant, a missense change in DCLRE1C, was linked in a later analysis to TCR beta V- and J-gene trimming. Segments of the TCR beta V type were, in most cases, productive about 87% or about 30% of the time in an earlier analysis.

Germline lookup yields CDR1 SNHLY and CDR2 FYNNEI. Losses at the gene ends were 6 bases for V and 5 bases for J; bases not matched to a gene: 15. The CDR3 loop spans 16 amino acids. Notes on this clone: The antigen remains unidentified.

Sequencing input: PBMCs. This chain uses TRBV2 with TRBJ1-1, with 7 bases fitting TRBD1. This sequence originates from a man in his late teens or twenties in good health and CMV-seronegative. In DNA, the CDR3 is TGTGCCAGCAGAGCCTGGGACAGCGCATCGGGGACTGAAGCTTTCTTT. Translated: CASRAWDSASGTEAFF.